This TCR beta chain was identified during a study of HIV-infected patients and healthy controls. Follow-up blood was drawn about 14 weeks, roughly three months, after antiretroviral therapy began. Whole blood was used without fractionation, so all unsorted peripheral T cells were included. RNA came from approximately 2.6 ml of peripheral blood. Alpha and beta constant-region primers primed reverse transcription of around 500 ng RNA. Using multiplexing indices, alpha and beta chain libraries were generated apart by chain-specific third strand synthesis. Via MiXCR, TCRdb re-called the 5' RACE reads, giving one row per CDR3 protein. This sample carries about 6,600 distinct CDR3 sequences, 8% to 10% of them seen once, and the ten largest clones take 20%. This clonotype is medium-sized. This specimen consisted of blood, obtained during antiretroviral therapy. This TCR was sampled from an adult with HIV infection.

Here the CDR3 DNA reads TGCAGTCTCGGGCTAGCGGGGGGGCCGGATACGCAGTATTTT. This encodes CSLGLAGGPDTQYF. This rearrangement joins TRBV20-1 to TRBJ2-3; TRBD2 matches at 12 bases. Germline V gene lookup returns CDR1 DFQATT and CDR2 SNEGSKA (reference sequence). There are 14 residues in the CDR3. The trim removed 8 bases at V and 6 bases at J, leaving 9 bases unmatched.